This T cell receptor beta chain was found in a study of blood T cell repertoires in COVID-19. On the study more broadly: Researchers got acute and convalescent COVID-19 samples from the United States, Italy and Spain. Sample material is recorded as cDNA or gDNA derived from T cells, B-cell-depleted T cells, or PBMCs.

The authors' processing: From reference gene primer amplification, estimates of nucleated cell counts were derived. The repertoire was sequenced with immunoSEQ multiplex PCR; TCRdb's copy has only in-frame clones and lacks some. That table gives V, J and clone size, and the DNA gave D and trimming. The table includes tens of thousands of clones, around 84% detected once. The sample taken for sequencing was peripheral blood. The clonotype originates from a man aged 50 or older with acute or convalescent COVID-19.

CDR3 sequence: CAWSRKASYGYTF. Here the CDR3 DNA reads TGTGCCTGGAGTCGCAAGGCTAGCTATGGCTACACCTTC. The chain recombines TRBV30 with TRBJ1-2; D is uncertain. The CDR3 has 13 residues. The V end was cut by 2 bases, the J end by 4 bases, with 11 bases between. Looked up from germline, CDR1 is GTSNPN and CDR2 is SVGIG (reference sequence).